The 13 T cell receptor beta chains below all came from one sample that was sequenced in a study of shared clonotypes between healthy human individuals. The table came from immunoSEQ multiplex PCR; TCRdb's copy has only in-frame clones and leaves some out. This sample yields 2 million to 2.5 million clones, of which approximately 94% are seen a single time; approximately 0.13% belongs to the top ten. The sample was naive CD4+ T cells sorted from blood. Described subset: CD45RA+ positively selected. The origin of the receptors is a man aged 18 to 29 in good health.

The chain carries TRBV27 and TRBJ2-2, with 7 bases that match TRBD2. The ends lost 5 bases at V and 1 base at J; junction bases unmatched: 4. Germline V gives CDR1 MNHEY, CDR2 SMNVEV (reference sequence). The CDR3 covers 15 residues. The CDR3 region is CASSGAGVNTGELFF. CDR3 DNA sequence: TGTGCCAGCAGTGGCGCGGGGGTGAACACCGGGGAGCTGTTTTTT.

The V call is TRBV10-3, the J call TRBJ2-7, with D perhaps being TRBD1 or TRBD2 (5 bases each). Germline loops: CDR1 ENHRY, CDR2 SYGVKD. V lost 7 bases and J 2 bases, leaving 12 bases between the germline ends. This CDR3 has 13 amino acids. CDR3 protein: CAINQGGPYEQYF. As DNA, the CDR3 is TGTGCCATCAATCAGGGCGGGCCCTACGAGCAGTACTTC.

The CDR3 nucleotides read TGCAGCGCCAAGGGCAGGGGGCTGCACGAGCAGTACTTC. Its protein product is CSAKGRGLHEQYF. The chain couples TRBV29-1 to TRBJ2-7; 8 nucleotides align to TRBD1. The CDR3 has 13 residues. V gave up 7 bases and J gave up 5 bases; unmatched junction bases: 10. The germline CDR1 and CDR2 sequences are SQVTM and ANQGSEA.

In its sample, this clone was seen once. The chain recombines TRBV6-1 with TRBJ2-7; 9 nucleotides agree with TRBD1. The germline V gene encodes CDR1 MNHNS and CDR2 SASEGT. The trim removed 4 bases at V and 0 bases at J, leaving 4 bases unmatched. There are 15 residues in the CDR3. The CDR3 is CASSGWTGVSYEQYF. In DNA, the CDR3 is TGTGCCAGCAGTGGGTGGACAGGGGTCTCCTACGAGCAGTACTTC.

The chain has TRBV18 and TRBJ1-5; the D gene is possibly TRBD1 (5 bases). The CDR3 covers 17 residues. Germline V CDR1 and CDR2: KGHSH, LQKENI. Trimming left V 2 bases short and J 0 bases short, with 14 bases between. The CDR3 DNA reads as TGTGCCAGCTCACCATCGGGGCAGCCCTATAGCAATCAGCCCCAGCATTTT. Amino acid sequence: CASSPSGQPYSNQPQHF.

J is TRBJ2-7 and V is TRBV4-3; 8 bases agree with TRBD1. The CDR3 has 16 amino acids. V lost 0 bases, J lost 3 bases, and 7 bases stayed unmatched. The V gene's germline CDR1 is LGHNA and CDR2 YSLEER. CDR3 sequence reads: CASSQDRDRTHYEQYF. The CDR3 nucleotides are TGCGCCAGCAGCCAAGACCGGGACAGGACCCACTACGAGCAGTACTTC.

The genes are TRBV2 and TRBJ2-5; D is tentatively TRBD1 or TRBD2 (5 bases each). From germline, CDR1 is SNHLY and CDR2 FYNNEI. Trimming took off 4 bases at V and 1 base at J, with 13 bases between the two ends. The CDR3 is 15 residues long. The DNA of the CDR3 is TGTGCCAGCAGTGGGGGGACCTCTAGCCAAGAGACCCAGTACTTC. The encoded protein is CASSGGTSSQETQYF.

V and J are TRBV6-5 and TRBJ2-3; tentatively, D is TRBD1 or TRBD2 (5 bases each). This CDR3 spans 12 amino acids. Per the germline V gene, CDR1 is MNHEY and CDR2 is SVGAGI. V was cut by 8 bases and J by 4 bases, with 10 bases left in between. CDR3 residues: CASSQGPDTQYF. DNA of the CDR3: TGTGCCAGCTCCCAGGGACCAGATACGCAGTATTTT.

V gene TRBV28 combines with J gene TRBJ2-5; the match to TRBD2 covers 7 bases. Per germline, CDR1 MDHEN and CDR2 SYDVKM. Trimming removed 1 base from V and 0 bases from J; junction bases left unmatched: 2. The CDR3 is 15 amino acids. CDR3: CASSLSAGNQETQYF. CDR3 coding DNA: TGTGCCAGCAGTTTATCAGCGGGGAACCAAGAGACCCAGTACTTC. Variable domain in full (rest from reference TRBV28 and TRBJ2-5): DVKVTQSSRYLVKRTGEKVFLECVQDMDHENMFWYRQDPGLGLRLIYFSYDVKMKEKGDIPEGYSVSREKKERFSLILESASTNQTSMYLCASSLSAGNQETQYFGPGTRLLVL.

V and J are TRBV25-1 and TRBJ2-4; no clear D gene. Trimming took 6 bases from V and 7 from J, leaving 13 bases between them. The CDR3 has 13 residues. Germline V gene data show CDR1 as MGHDK and CDR2 as SYGVNS. The CDR3 nucleotides read TGTGCCAGCAGCGGCCGGGTCAGTAACATTCAGTACTTC. Translated, it gives CASSGRVSNIQYF.

The chain employs TRBV2 and TRBJ2-2; D unclear. The CDR3 has 13 residues. Germline CDR1 and CDR2: SNHLY and FYNNEI. V dropped 6 bases and J dropped 5 bases, with 10 bases sitting between them. As DNA, the CDR3 is TGTGCCAGCAGCGCATCTCCAACCGGGGAGCTGTTTTTT. It translates to CASSASPTGELFF. Full variable domain (missing parts from reference TRBV2 and TRBJ2-2): EPEVTQTPSHQVTQMGQEVILRCVPISNHLYFYWYRQILGQKVEFLVSFYNNEISEKSEIFDDQFSVERPDGSNFTLKIRSTKLEDSAMYFCASSASPTGELFFGEGSRLTVL.

This chain connects TRBV4-1 to TRBJ2-7; TRBD2 agrees at 11 bases. Germline CDR1 is MGHRA and CDR2 is YSYEKL. V dropped 2 bases and J dropped 5; count of bases not matched to a gene: 5. The CDR3 has 15 amino acids. CDR3 region: CASSQRTSGSNEQYF. The DNA for the CDR3 is TGCGCCAGCAGCCAACGAACTAGCGGGAGTAACGAGCAGTACTTC.

The sample holds one count of this clone. This sample also contains other DNA sequences that code for the same CDR3. The J gene is TRBJ1-2, the V gene TRBV6-6, with D unresolved. The CDR3 totals 11 residues. Germline loops: CDR1 MNHNY, CDR2 SVGAGI (reference sequence). V shed 2 bases and J shed 8 bases, with 6 bases lying between them. The CDR3 loop is CASSYGGGYTF. For the CDR3, the DNA is TGTGCCAGCAGTTACGGAGGCGGCTACACCTTC.